This T cell receptor (beta chain) appears in the sequencing data of a study of T cells in Graves' hyperthyroidism and ophthalmopathy (dated by TCRdb to the late 2010s). Concerning the study at large: Peripheral blood samples were taken at the time of initial diagnosis, prior to any treatment. TCR V-J signatures able to tell the groups apart were searched for in a discovery cohort of more than 90 patients, of whom 43 had Graves' ophthalmopathy and about 60 had stable Graves' hyperthyroidism. An independent validation cohort of some 18 hyperthyroidism patients and 17 patients who later progressed to ophthalmopathy tested prospective prediction of ophthalmopathy. Thyroid tissue and blood T-cell repertoires from over 5 Graves' hyperthyroidism patients were also compared in the study. Once sampling was done, hyperthyroidism patients were given methimazole at a starting dose of 30 mg daily, whereas ophthalmopathy patients were given high-dose intravenous methylprednisolone. The 95 to 100 discovery patients were randomly divided into training and test sets at a 7:3 ratio. According to the paper, TCR Vbeta CDR3 sequencing was carried out on some 130 peripheral blood samples, which came from approximately 43 ophthalmopathy, about 75 hyperthyroidism and roughly 17 progressor patients. The investigation overall reported the following: Most expanded thyroid clonotypes (frequency above 0.001) were also found in blood, which suggests that blood repertoires may mirror thyroid immune responses. In validation, progression to ophthalmopathy was predicted by the model with 65% to 71% sensitivity and 72.22% specificity, a median of approximately 7.1 months before onset. Sample size was not statistically predetermined, and blinding of investigators to group allocation was not performed. A model built on a 13 V-J signature distinguished ophthalmopathy from stable hyperthyroidism, reaching 85% to 90% sensitivity and under 84% specificity in cross-validation and 80%/75% in testing.

A patient counted as having stable Graves' hyperthyroidism if no progression to ophthalmopathy occurred over 18 months of follow-up. Hyperthyroidism patients were newly diagnosed, with disease duration under 2 months, and aged 18 to 65 years. Exclusion was applied to patients with uncontrolled infections, other autoimmune diseases, pregnancy or lactation. Diagnoses were based on clinical symptoms, serum thyroxine and TRAb, thyroid ultrasound and orbital computed tomography. Ficoll-Paque density gradient centrifugation was used to isolate PBMCs from about 10 ml of fresh peripheral blood. Trizol reagent was used to extract total RNA, and RNA quality was then checked on an Agilent 2100 Bioanalyzer. Of note for this clonotype: There is no known antigen for this receptor. No qualities accompany the bases; no much larger clone lies one base away.

The TCR beta CDR3 regions were amplified from the RNA transcripts. A first-round RT-PCR of the TCR CDR3 used the HTBI primer set with the Qiagen OneStep RT-PCR kit. Libraries were constructed in a second round of multiplex PCR, after which size selection and purification were performed. Sequencing of the libraries was done on an Illumina HiSeq2000 using paired-end 100 bp reads. Regarding the original processing steps: SOAPnuke was used to process the raw data, with reads discarded if the reads contained adapters or uncalled bases, had a mean Phred below 15, or lacked an exact constant-primer or identifier match. High-quality paired reads were merged with COPE v1.2.5, and unique nucleotide sequences were defined as clonotypes. MiTCR v1.1 was used to align clonotypes to the IMGT TRBV, TRBD and TRBJ reference segments. Only V-J combinations with frequency above 0.0001, covering 99% to 99.2% of repertoires, were analysed. The TCS score was defined as the ratio of F50 (clonal expansion) to E x V (chaos), calculated using BLOSUM62-based TCRdist between CDR3 peptides within each V-J. Welch's t-statistics and random forest reduced 450 to 600 V-J features to roughly 13, which were used in a naive Bayes classifier (R e1071). In TCRdb, the public reads were trimmed at Q25 with fastp and aligned with MiXCR, with productive beta chains retained. Every CDR3 protein is listed once, alongside the most common genes and DNA of its rows. These V and J calls originate from TCRdb's pipeline instead of the authors' own analysis. The sample includes about 360,000 distinct CDR3 sequences, with about 25% observed a single time. The biggest ten clones account for roughly 80% of the sample.

The CDR3 contains 15 residues, cysteine and phenylalanine counted. Only the CDR3 portion is preserved as DNA: 45 bases, with reading frame beginning at the first base. Trimming takes 0 bases from V and 0 bases from J, and the germline ends sit 10 bases apart. Per the germline V gene, SGHRS is the CDR1 and YFSETQ is the CDR2. The sequence derives from a man in his fifties or sixties with Graves' hyperthyroidism. This receptor chain uses TRBV5-1 and TRBJ2-7, with an unclear D gene assignment. The sequenced material came from blood. The DNA sequence reads TGCGCCAGCAGCTTGGATTCAGGCCGCTCCTACGAGCAGTACTTC. It translates as CASSLDSGRSYEQYF.